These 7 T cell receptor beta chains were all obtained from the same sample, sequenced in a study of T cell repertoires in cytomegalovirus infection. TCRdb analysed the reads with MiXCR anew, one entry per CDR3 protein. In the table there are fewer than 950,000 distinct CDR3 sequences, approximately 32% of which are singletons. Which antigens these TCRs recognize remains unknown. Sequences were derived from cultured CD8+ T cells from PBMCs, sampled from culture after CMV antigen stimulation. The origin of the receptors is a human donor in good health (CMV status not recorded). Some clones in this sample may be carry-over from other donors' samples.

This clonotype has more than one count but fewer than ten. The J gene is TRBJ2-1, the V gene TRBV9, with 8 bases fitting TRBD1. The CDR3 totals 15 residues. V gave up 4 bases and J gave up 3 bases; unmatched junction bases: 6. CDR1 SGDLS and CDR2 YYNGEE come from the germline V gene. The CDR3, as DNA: TGTGCCAGCAGCCCCTGGGGGACAGGCTACAATGAGCAGTTCTTC. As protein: CASSPWGTGYNEQFF. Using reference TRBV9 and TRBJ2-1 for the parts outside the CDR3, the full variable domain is DSGVTQTPKHLITATGQRVTLRCSPRSGDLSVYWYQQSLDQGLQFLIQYYNGEERAKGNILERFSAQQFPDLHSELNLSSLELGDSALYFCASSPWGTGYNEQFFGPGTRLTVL.

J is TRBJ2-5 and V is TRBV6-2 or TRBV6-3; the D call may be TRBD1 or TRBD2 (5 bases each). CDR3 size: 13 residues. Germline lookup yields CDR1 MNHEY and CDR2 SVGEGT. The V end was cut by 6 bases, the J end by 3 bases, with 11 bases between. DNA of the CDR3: TGTGCCAGCAGAAGGGACCTAGAAGAGACCCAGTACTTC. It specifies CASRRDLEETQYF.

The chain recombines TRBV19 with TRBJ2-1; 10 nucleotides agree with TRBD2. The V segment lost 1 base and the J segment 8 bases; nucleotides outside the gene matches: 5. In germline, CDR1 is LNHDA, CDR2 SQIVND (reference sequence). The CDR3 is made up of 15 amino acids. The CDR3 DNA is TGTGCCAGTAGTATAGGGAGCCTAGCGGGGGATGAGCAGTTCTTC. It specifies CASSIGSLAGDEQFF.

CDR3 DNA: TGTGCCAGCAGCGCAGGGGGGACTTATGGCTACACCTTC. Translation gives CASSAGGTYGYTF. This chain links TRBV27 with TRBJ1-2; TRBD1 matches at 7 bases. Germline V CDR1 and CDR2: MNHEY, SMNVEV (reference sequence). J lost 5 bases, V lost 6 bases, and 6 bases had no gene match. The CDR3 contains 13 residues.

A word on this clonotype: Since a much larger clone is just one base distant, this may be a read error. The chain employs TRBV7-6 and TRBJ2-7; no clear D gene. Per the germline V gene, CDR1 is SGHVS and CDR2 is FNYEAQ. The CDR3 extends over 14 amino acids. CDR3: CVSSLGGSTYEQYF. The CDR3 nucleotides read TGTGTCAGCAGCTTAGGCGGCAGCACCTACGAGCAGTACTTC.

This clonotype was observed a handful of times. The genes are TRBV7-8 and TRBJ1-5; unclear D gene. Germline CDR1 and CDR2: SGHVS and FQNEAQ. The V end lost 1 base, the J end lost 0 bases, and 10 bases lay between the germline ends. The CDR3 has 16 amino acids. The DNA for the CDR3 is TGTGCCAGCAGCTTAGTTCCCCACAGTAGCAATCAGCCCCAGCATTTT. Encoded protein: CASSLVPHSSNQPQHF.

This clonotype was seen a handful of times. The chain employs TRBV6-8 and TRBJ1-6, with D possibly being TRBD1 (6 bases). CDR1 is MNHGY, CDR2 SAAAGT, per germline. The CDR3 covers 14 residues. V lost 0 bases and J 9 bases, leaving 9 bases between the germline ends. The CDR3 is CASSYSGGVSPLHF. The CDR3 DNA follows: TGTGCCAGCAGTTACTCAGGGGGGGTTTCACCCCTCCACTTT.